This passage covers 11 T cell receptor beta chains from one sample sequenced in a study of shared clonotypes between healthy human individuals. Sequencing used immunoSEQ multiplex PCR; TCRdb keeps in-frame clones, though not all of them. The sample lists fewer than 600,000 clones, roughly three quarters occurring once. Sequencing used PBMCs. The source is a woman aged 40 to 50 in good health. Some clones in this sample may be carry-over from other donors' samples.

V and J are TRBV7-2 and TRBJ2-5, with D possibly being TRBD1 (5 bases). The ends were cut back, 5 bases at V and 1 base at J, with 14 bases in the middle. The germline V gene has CDR1 SGHTA and CDR2 FQGNSA. The CDR3 has 15 residues. Here the CDR3 DNA reads TGTGCCAGCAGCCCCCCGACAGACCCCCAAGAGACCCAGTACTTC. It is translated as CASSPPTDPQETQYF.

About this clone: One end of the junction fails to match germline, which may point to a read error. V usage is TRBV18 and J usage is TRBJ1-3; D not certain. Germline V gives CDR1 KGHSH, CDR2 LQKENI. This CDR3 is 16 amino acids long. The CDR3 protein is CASSPSGSGSENTIYF. Written as DNA, the CDR3 is TGTGCCAGCTCACCATCCGGGTCCGGCTCTGAAAACACCATATATTTT.

The chain has TRBV6-5 and TRBJ1-3; no clear D. The CDR3 has 14 amino acids. The germline gives CDR1 MNHEY, CDR2 SVGAGI. V lost 6 bases and J 2 bases, leaving 11 bases between the germline ends. CDR3 residues: CASRRIFAGNTIYF. CDR3 nucleotide sequence: TGTGCCAGCAGACGCATATTCGCTGGAAACACCATATATTTT.

The rearrangement joins TRBV5-1 to TRBJ1-3, with a possible D match to TRBD1 (6 bases). The DNA matches TRBJ2-2 better at its end, which makes the J call doubtful. CDR3 length: 16 amino acids. The germline gives CDR1 SGHRS, CDR2 YFSETQ. The CDR3 region has the DNA TGCGCCAGCAGACTGGGGGCTGACGCGAACACCGGGGAGCTGTTTTTT. Encoded protein: CASRLGADANTGELFF.

The chain recombines TRBV19 with TRBJ2-7; 9 positions agree with TRBD2. The trim removed 7 bases at V and 2 bases at J, leaving 6 bases unmatched. CDR1 and CDR2 from the germline V gene are LNHDA and SQIVND (reference sequence). The CDR3 consists of 14 residues. In DNA form, the CDR3 reads TGTGCCAGTAATCAAGGCGGGAGGGCCTACGAGCAGTACTTC. Translated: CASNQGGRAYEQYF.

This clone has more than one count but fewer than ten. This chain joins TRBV7-9 and TRBJ2-7, with a tentative D call TRBD2 (5 bases). V gave up 1 base and J gave up 3 bases, with 10 bases separating them. CDR1 is SEHNR, CDR2 FQNEAQ, per germline (reference sequence). There are 14 residues in the CDR3. The chain's CDR3 is CASSLGPAVYEQYF. The CDR3 DNA follows: TGTGCCAGCAGCTTAGGGCCAGCGGTCTACGAGCAGTACTTC.

The rearrangement uses TRBV29-1 and TRBJ1-2; D is ambiguous. There are 12 residues in the CDR3. The V end lost 4 bases, the J end lost 8 bases, and 14 bases lay between the germline ends. Germline loops: CDR1 SQVTM, CDR2 ANQGSEA. The CDR3 DNA sequence: TGCAGCGTTGCCGAGTCAGTGGGAGGCTACACCTTC. Translated: CSVAESVGGYTF.

V and J are TRBV29-1 and TRBJ2-7; D gene uncertain. Trimming left V 0 bases short and J 3 bases short, with 6 bases between. The CDR3 is 12 amino acids. Germline V lookup: CDR1 SQVTM, CDR2 ANQGSEA. The CDR3 bases are TGCAGCGTTGAAGAGGGCAGCTACGAGCAGTACTTC. It specifies CSVEEGSYEQYF.

About this clone itself: The sample holds other DNA sequences that translate to the same CDR3. CDR3 sequence reads: CAWTSESFQETQYF. CDR3 nucleotide sequence: TGTGCCTGGACCAGCGAGAGCTTTCAGGAGACCCAGTACTTC. V usage is TRBV30 and J usage is TRBJ2-5; D not resolved. Germline CDR1 is GTSNPN and CDR2 is SVGIG (reference sequence). The CDR3 has 14 amino acids. Trimming pared 4 bases from V and 5 bases from J, leaving 17 bases between. Filled out from reference TRBV30 and TRBJ2-5, the complete variable domain reads SQTIHQWPATLVQPVGSPLSLECTVEGTSNPNLYWYRQAAGRGLQLLFYSVGIGQISSEVPQNLSASRPQDRQFILSSKKLLLSDSGFYLCAWTSESFQETQYFGPGTRLLVL.

The chain couples TRBV27 to TRBJ1-2; D is undetermined. Germline lookup yields CDR1 MNHEY and CDR2 SMNVEV (reference sequence). The V end was cut by 4 bases, the J end by 3 bases, with 12 bases between. The CDR3 runs to 14 residues. CDR3 nucleotide sequence: TGTGCCAGCAGTTCCCCGCCACATTACTATGGCTACACCTTC. Translated: CASSSPPHYYGYTF.

Written as DNA, the CDR3 is TGCAGCGCACGGGGGACCCCAGAGACCCAGTACTTC. The encoded protein is CSARGTPETQYF. The chain links TRBV29-1 to TRBJ2-5, with TRBD2 as a possible D gene (6 bases). The CDR3 has 12 residues. Per germline, CDR1 SQVTM and CDR2 ANQGSEA. V was cut by 7 bases and J by 4 bases, with 13 bases left in between.